These 20 T cell receptor beta chains share one sample of origin, sequenced in a study of a mutant IDH1 vaccine in newly diagnosed glioma. The antigens these receptors bind are not known. Noted time point: week 23, last vaccination. Vaccinated patients received 300 ug of mutant IDH1 20-mer peptide per dose, with topical imiquimod. TCRdb's copy holds only in-frame clones and misses some; the assay was immunoSEQ multiplex PCR. The table lists 25,000 to 35,000 clones, 80% of them singletons. Here the sequenced sample was PBMCs, taken from a glioma patient whose treatment included an IDH1 peptide vaccine. Receptors originate from a woman aged 18-29 years with glioma.

This clone came up a few times. The chain carries TRBV30 and TRBJ1-5, with D maybe TRBD1 (6 bases). Germline lookup yields CDR1 GTSNPN and CDR2 SVGIG (reference sequence). The CDR3 has 14 amino acids. The germline V and J ends were trimmed by 2 bases and 3 bases, with 11 bases remaining between them. CDR3 sequence reads: CAWSPRDNNQPQHF. The CDR3, as DNA: TGTGCCTGGAGTCCCCGGGACAACAATCAGCCCCAGCATTTT.

This chain connects TRBV5-1 to TRBJ2-5, with a possible D match to TRBD1 (6 bases). CDR1 SGHRS and CDR2 YFSETQ come from the germline V gene. Between the trimmed V and J ends, which lost 2 bases and 5 bases, there was a span of 16 bases. The CDR3 has 15 residues. CDR3 sequence (DNA): TGCGCCAGCAGCTTTAATCAAGGGACAAGCGAGACCCAGTACTTC. It yields the protein CASSFNQGTSETQYF.

In nucleotides, the CDR3 is TGCAGCGTTGGACAGGGGGGGGCCACAGATACGCAGTATTTT. This codes for CSVGQGGATDTQYF. The chain employs TRBV29-1 and TRBJ2-3, with TRBD1 matching 9 bases. The CDR3 totals 14 residues. Germline V lookup: CDR1 SQVTM, CDR2 ANQGSEA. Germline trimming cut 4 bases from V and 2 bases from J; bases unmatched to any gene: 4.

The V and J genes are TRBV11-3 and TRBJ2-5; a weak D match, TRBD2 (6 bases). CDR1 is SGHNT and CDR2 is YENEEA in the germline V gene. The CDR3 is 12 residues long. V lost 6 bases, J lost 1 base, and 6 bases lay in between. CDR3 sequence: CASRAGQETQYF. CDR3 in DNA: TGTGCCAGCAGAGCGGGCCAAGAGACCCAGTACTTC. The variable domain in full, with the rest retrieved from reference TRBV11-3 and TRBJ2-5, is EAGVVQSPRYKIIEKKQPVAFWCNPISGHNTLYWYLQNLGQGPELLIRYENEEAVDDSQLPKDRFSAERLKGVDSTLKIQPAELGDSAVYLCASRAGQETQYFGPGTRLLVL.

J is TRBJ1-4 and V is TRBV19; unclear D gene. The germline V and J ends were trimmed by 3 bases and 8 bases, with 10 bases remaining between them. Per germline, CDR1 LNHDA and CDR2 SQIVND (reference sequence). The CDR3 length is 13 residues. The DNA for the CDR3 is TGTGCCAGTAGTATTAGTCCAAGGGAAAAACTGTTTTTT. Its translation: CASSISPREKLFF.

The gene calls are TRBV29-1 and TRBJ1-3, with D tentatively TRBD1 (6 bases). V gave up 4 bases and J gave up 4 bases, with 8 bases separating them. Germline V gene lookup returns CDR1 SQVTM and CDR2 ANQGSEA. The CDR3 totals 12 residues. The CDR3 region has the DNA TGCAGCGTTGGGCAGGGGGGAAACACCATATATTTT. Translated, it gives CSVGQGGNTIYF.

This chain uses TRBV4-1 with TRBJ2-3; tentative D call: TRBD1 (6 bases). The CDR3 contains 16 residues. Germline V gene sequence: CDR1 MGHRA, CDR2 YSYEKL. V was trimmed by 0 bases and J by 6 bases, leaving 16 bases between them. The DNA for the CDR3 is TGCGCCAGCAGCCAAGATCACGGACAGAGGTGGGATACGCAGTATTTT. Protein sequence: CASSQDHGQRWDTQYF.

A note on this clone: A junction boundary mismatches the germline segment, possibly from a read error. The gene calls are TRBV7-7 and TRBJ2-3; 8 bases agree with TRBD1. Per germline, CDR1 SSHAT and CDR2 FNYEAQ (reference sequence). The CDR3 runs 14 residues. The CDR3 DNA reads TGTGCTAGCAGCTTCGGACAGGGTACAGATACGCAGTATTTT. It specifies CASSFGQGTDTQYF.

The chain employs TRBV7-8 and TRBJ1-2; the match to TRBD1 covers 7 bases. In germline, CDR1 is SGHVS, CDR2 FQNEAQ. The junction had 5 bases not matched to a gene; V was cut back by 1 base and J by 0 bases. CDR3 size: 16 residues. The DNA for the CDR3 is TGTGCCAGCAGCTTAGTGGGGACAGTCTCTAACTATGGCTACACCTTC. As protein: CASSLVGTVSNYGYTF. The full variable domain, rest sourced from reference TRBV7-8 and TRBJ1-2, is GAGVSQSPRYKVAKRGQDVALRCDPISGHVSLFWYQQALGQGPEFLTYFQNEAQLDKSGLPSDRFFAERPEGSVSTLKIQRTQQEDSAVYLCASSLVGTVSNYGYTFGSGTRLTVV.

The chain couples TRBV5-4 to TRBJ1-6, with D unresolved. The V gene lost 0 bases and the J gene lost 0 bases, with 10 bases spanning the gap. The CDR3 contains 17 residues. Germline V lookup: CDR1 SGHNT, CDR2 YYREEE (reference sequence). The CDR3 DNA reads as TGTGCCAGCAGCTTGGGGTCCGCGGGCTCCTATAATTCACCCCTCCACTTT. Amino acid sequence: CASSLGSAGSYNSPLHF.

The chain has TRBV5-1 and TRBJ1-1; no definite D call. This CDR3 has 14 residues. V was trimmed by 4 bases and J by 4 bases, leaving 14 bases between them. Germline V gene data show CDR1 as SGHRS and CDR2 as YFSETQ. Written as DNA, the CDR3 is TGCGCCAGCAGCCAGGCGGGGTCGGGCACTGAAGCTTTCTTT. It yields the protein CASSQAGSGTEAFF.

This chain connects TRBV5-5 to TRBJ2-1, with D possibly being TRBD2 (5 bases). Trimming removed 1 base from V and 4 bases from J, with 6 bases in between. Germline V gene sequence: CDR1 SGHKS, CDR2 YYEKEE (reference sequence). This CDR3 spans 13 amino acids. As DNA, the CDR3 is TGTGCCAGCAGCTTGTGGGAGTACAATGAGCAGTTCTTC. Its translation: CASSLWEYNEQFF.

This clone was detected only once. V and J are TRBV7-9 and TRBJ2-3; possible D gene TRBD1, 5 bases. This CDR3 contains 17 residues. The V end lost 2 bases, the J end lost 1 base, and 16 bases lay between the germline ends. Germline loops: CDR1 SEHNR, CDR2 FQNEAQ (reference sequence). CDR3: CASSLFIGVGGTDTQYF. The CDR3, as DNA: TGTGCCAGCAGCTTATTTATAGGGGTGGGTGGCACAGATACGCAGTATTTT.

V and J are TRBV19 and TRBJ1-1; the match to TRBD1 covers 12 bases. The germline V gene encodes CDR1 LNHDA and CDR2 SQIVND (reference sequence). V dropped 8 bases and J dropped 5; count of bases not matched to a gene: 3. The CDR3 totals 13 residues. The CDR3: CASGTGGRTEAFF. CDR3 sequence (DNA): TGTGCCAGTGGGACAGGGGGCCGGACTGAAGCTTTCTTT.

The chain carries TRBV6-1 and TRBJ2-2; no firm D call. CDR3 length: 12 amino acids. CDR1 is MNHNS, CDR2 SASEGT, per germline. Deletions cut 4 bases from V and 7 bases from J, with 7 bases between. This chain's CDR3 is CASSGGIGELFF. For the CDR3, the DNA is TGTGCCAGCAGTGGTGGGATCGGGGAGCTGTTTTTT.

The chain has TRBV27 and TRBJ2-3; 11 nucleotides match TRBD2. CDR3 length: 15 amino acids. V shed 5 bases, J shed 7 bases, and the junction held 8 bases outside the gene matches. Germline loops: CDR1 MNHEY, CDR2 SMNVEV (reference sequence). CDR3 DNA: TGTGCCAGCAGTCGACTAGCGGGAAAGCGATATACGCAGTATTTT. Its protein product is CASSRLAGKRYTQYF.

This clone was observed once. The V and J genes are TRBV5-6 and TRBJ1-2; D is perhaps TRBD1 (6 bases). The germline V gene encodes CDR1 SGHDT and CDR2 YYEEEE. This CDR3 is built from 16 residues. Trimming left V 4 bases short and J 2 bases short, with 18 bases between. The CDR3, as DNA: TGTGCCAGCAGCCGCGGGGGCAGCCGACTAAACTATGGCTACACCTTC. It codes for CASSRGGSRLNYGYTF.

V is TRBV7-2 and J is TRBJ2-2; 8 nucleotides align to TRBD1. V dropped 1 base and J dropped 0; count of bases not matched to a gene: 4. Germline V gene lookup returns CDR1 SGHTA and CDR2 FQGNSA. The CDR3 consists of 17 residues. In DNA form, the CDR3 reads TGTGCCAGCAGCTTAGTGGGACAGGCATCGAACACCGGGGAGCTGTTTTTT. Protein: CASSLVGQASNTGELFF.

This clone was counted only a few times. The chain is built from TRBV6-5 and TRBJ1-5, with D tentatively TRBD1 (5 bases). V was cut by 5 bases and J by 2 bases, with 10 bases left in between. CDR3 length: 14 residues. Germline-derived CDR1 and CDR2 are MNHEY and SVGAGI. Here the CDR3 reads CASSPKGGNQPQHF. DNA of the CDR3: TGTGCCAGCAGTCCTAAAGGGGGCAATCAGCCCCAGCATTTT.

The chain uses TRBV4-1 and TRBJ2-1; a possible D gene is TRBD1 (5 bases). Germline V gene sequence: CDR1 MGHRA, CDR2 YSYEKL. This CDR3 has 16 residues. Trimming removed 3 bases from V and 1 base from J, with 13 bases in between. CDR3 nucleotide sequence: TGCGCCAGCAGCCAGCAGGACATAATTTCCTACAATGAGCAGTTCTTC. Translating it yields CASSQQDIISYNEQFF.